This entry lists 8 T cell receptor beta chains sequenced from one sample in a study. TCRdb reprocessed the 5' RACE reads via MiXCR and lists one record per CDR3 protein. Here the sample spans about 42,000 distinct CDR3 sequences, about 32% being singletons. Sequenced input: tumor-infiltrating memory CD4+ T cells sorted from the breast tumor. This sample's subset: memory CD4+ T cells, CD4+CD45RO+CD25-. The receptors come from a female donor with breast cancer.

V usage is TRBV6-1 and J usage is TRBJ2-7; 12 nucleotides align to TRBD2. Per the germline V gene, CDR1 is MNHNS and CDR2 is SASEGT. CDR3 length: 15 residues. V shed 8 bases and J 5 bases; nucleotides not matched to a gene: 10. The CDR3 sequence is CASGRLAGVAHEQYF. The DNA of the CDR3 is TGTGCCAGCGGGAGACTAGCGGGAGTCGCCCACGAGCAGTACTTC.

This clonotype was observed once. The J gene is TRBJ2-7, the V gene TRBV20-1; 7 bases are shared with TRBD1. Germline V lookup: CDR1 DFQATT, CDR2 SNEGSKA (reference sequence). Trimming took 8 bases from V and 2 from J; bases not matched to a gene: 12. The CDR3 is made up of 14 amino acids. CDR3 sequence: CSSYRPTGAYEQYF. The CDR3 DNA reads as TGCAGTTCCTACAGACCCACAGGGGCCTACGAGCAGTACTTC.

The chain has TRBV7-8 and TRBJ2-1; TRBD1 aligns across 9 bases. CDR1 SGHVS and CDR2 FQNEAQ come from the germline V gene. V shed 1 base and J 16 bases; nucleotides not matched to a gene: 5. The CDR3 length is 12 residues. The chain's CDR3 is CASSLGGTGYFF. Written as DNA, the CDR3 is TGTGCCAGCAGCTTAGGGGGGACAGGGTATTTCTTC.

This clonotype came up many times. CDR3 residues: CSVEEEETQYF. The DNA for the CDR3 is TGCAGCGTTGAAGAAGAAGAGACCCAGTACTTC. The genes are TRBV29-1 and TRBJ2-5; no clear D. Germline CDR1 SQVTM, CDR2 ANQGSEA. The CDR3 sequence is 11 residues long. V was trimmed by 0 bases and J by 3 bases, leaving 2 bases between them.

This clonotype has only a few counts. V usage is TRBV7-2 and J usage is TRBJ1-5; no clear D gene. Trimming cost V 5 bases and J 7 bases, with 9 bases left between them. The germline V gene encodes CDR1 SGHTA and CDR2 FQGNSA. There are 12 residues in the CDR3. CDR3 amino acids: CASSHASQPQHF. DNA for the CDR3: TGTGCCAGCAGCCACGCGAGCCAGCCCCAGCATTTT.

This clonotype has more than one count but fewer than ten. This sequence joins TRBV4-2 and TRBJ2-5; TRBD2 agrees at 14 bases. The CDR3 has 18 amino acids. J gave up 5 bases and V 3 bases, and 11 bases lay outside the gene matches. The germline V gene has CDR1 LGHNA and CDR2 YNFKEQ. CDR3 nucleotides: TGTGCCAGCAGCCACGCACGGGGGACTAGCGGGAGTGGTGAGACCCAGTACTTC. It codes for CASSHARGTSGSGETQYF.

This clonotype was detected a few times. The chain is built from TRBV4-3 and TRBJ2-5; no firm D call. CDR1 is LGHNA and CDR2 is YSLEER in the germline V gene. This CDR3 region has 15 residues. Between the trimmed V and J ends, which lost 5 bases and 2 bases, there was a span of 15 bases. In nucleotides, the CDR3 is TGCGCCAGCAGCGTTTACAGCCTACCTCAAGAGACCCAGTACTTC. It yields the protein CASSVYSLPQETQYF.

The V call is TRBV11-3, the J call TRBJ2-5; 9 positions match TRBD1. Per germline, CDR1 SGHNT and CDR2 YENEEA. The CDR3 is 16 residues long. Trimming at V came to 4 bases and at J to 5 bases, leaving 11 bases not matched to a gene. In DNA, the CDR3 is TGTGCCAGCAGCTCTAGGGGGCGGACAGGGGAGGAGACCCAGTACTTC. This gives the protein CASSSRGRTGEETQYF. Full variable domain (outside the CDR3, taken from reference TRBV11-3 and TRBJ2-5): EAGVVQSPRYKIIEKKQPVAFWCNPISGHNTLYWYLQNLGQGPELLIRYENEEAVDDSQLPKDRFSAERLKGVDSTLKIQPAELGDSAVYLCASSSRGRTGEETQYFGPGTRLLVL.